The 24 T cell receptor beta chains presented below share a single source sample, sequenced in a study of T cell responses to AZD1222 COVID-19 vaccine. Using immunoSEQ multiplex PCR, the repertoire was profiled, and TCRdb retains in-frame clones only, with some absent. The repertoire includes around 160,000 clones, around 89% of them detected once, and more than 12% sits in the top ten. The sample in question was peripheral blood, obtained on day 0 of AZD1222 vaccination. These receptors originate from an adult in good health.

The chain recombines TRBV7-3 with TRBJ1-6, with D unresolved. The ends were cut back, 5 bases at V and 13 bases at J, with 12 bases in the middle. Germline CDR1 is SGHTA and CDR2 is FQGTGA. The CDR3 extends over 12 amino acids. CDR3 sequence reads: CASSRPRGPLHF. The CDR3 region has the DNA TGTGCCAGCAGCCGGCCCCGTGGGCCCCTCCACTTT.

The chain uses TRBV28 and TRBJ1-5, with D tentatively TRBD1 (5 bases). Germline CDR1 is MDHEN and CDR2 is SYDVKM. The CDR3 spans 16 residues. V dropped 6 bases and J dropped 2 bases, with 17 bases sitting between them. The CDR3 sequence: CASRHGDRGGNQPQHF. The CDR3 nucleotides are TGTGCCAGCAGACATGGGGACCGGGGTGGCAATCAGCCCCAGCATTTT.

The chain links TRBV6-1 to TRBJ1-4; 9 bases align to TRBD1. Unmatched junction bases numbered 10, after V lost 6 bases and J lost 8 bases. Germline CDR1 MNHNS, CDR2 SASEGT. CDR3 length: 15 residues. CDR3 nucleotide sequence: TGTGCCAGCAGACCCCCGGGACAGGGAGGCGAAAAACTGTTTTTT. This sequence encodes CASRPPGQGGEKLFF.

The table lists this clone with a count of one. Here the CDR3 reads CATSRGAGGSYGYTF. CDR3 coding DNA: TGTGCCACCAGCAGAGGGGCAGGGGGAAGCTATGGCTACACCTTC. The chain joins TRBV15 to TRBJ1-2; 7 nucleotides line up with TRBD1. This CDR3 region has 15 residues. J lost 4 bases, V lost 1 base, and 6 bases had no gene match. Germline V lookup: CDR1 LNHNV, CDR2 YYDKDF (reference sequence).

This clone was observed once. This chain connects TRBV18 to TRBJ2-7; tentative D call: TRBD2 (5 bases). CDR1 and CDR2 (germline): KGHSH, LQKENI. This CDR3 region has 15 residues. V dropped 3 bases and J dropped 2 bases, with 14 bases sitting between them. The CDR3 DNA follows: TGTGCCAGCTCACCCGGAAAGGGAGTTGCCTACGAGCAGTACTTC. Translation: CASSPGKGVAYEQYF.

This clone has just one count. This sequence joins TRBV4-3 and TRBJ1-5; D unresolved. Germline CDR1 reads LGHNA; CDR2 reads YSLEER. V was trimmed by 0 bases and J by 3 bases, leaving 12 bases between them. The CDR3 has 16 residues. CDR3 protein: CASSQDLYRPNQPQHF. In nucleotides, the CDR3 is TGCGCCAGCAGCCAAGATCTTTACAGACCCAATCAGCCCCAGCATTTT.

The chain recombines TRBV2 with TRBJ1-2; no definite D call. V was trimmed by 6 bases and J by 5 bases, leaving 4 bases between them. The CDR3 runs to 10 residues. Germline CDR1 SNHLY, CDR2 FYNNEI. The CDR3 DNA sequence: TGTGCCAGCAGAGATTATGGCTACACCTTC. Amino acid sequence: CASRDYGYTF.

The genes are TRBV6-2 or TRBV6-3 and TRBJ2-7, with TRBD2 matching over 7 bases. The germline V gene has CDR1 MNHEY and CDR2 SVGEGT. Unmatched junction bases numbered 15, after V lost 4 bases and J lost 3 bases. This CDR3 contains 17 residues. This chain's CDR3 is CASSFPLRAGVSYEQYF. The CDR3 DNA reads TGTGCCAGCAGTTTCCCCCTGAGGGCGGGGGTCAGCTACGAGCAGTACTTC.

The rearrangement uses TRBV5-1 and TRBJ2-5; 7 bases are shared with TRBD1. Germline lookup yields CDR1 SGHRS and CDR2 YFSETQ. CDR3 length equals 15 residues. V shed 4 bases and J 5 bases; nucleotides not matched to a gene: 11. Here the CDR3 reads CASSLRGQAEETQYF. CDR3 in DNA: TGCGCCAGCAGCCTCCGCGGACAGGCCGAGGAGACCCAGTACTTC.

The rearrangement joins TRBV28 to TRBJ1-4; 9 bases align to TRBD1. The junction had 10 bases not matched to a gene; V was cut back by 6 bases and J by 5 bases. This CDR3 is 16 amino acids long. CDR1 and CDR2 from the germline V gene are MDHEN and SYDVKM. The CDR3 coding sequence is TGTGCCAGCAGATCGGACAGGGGCCTGCTAAATGAAAAACTGTTTTTT. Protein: CASRSDRGLLNEKLFF.

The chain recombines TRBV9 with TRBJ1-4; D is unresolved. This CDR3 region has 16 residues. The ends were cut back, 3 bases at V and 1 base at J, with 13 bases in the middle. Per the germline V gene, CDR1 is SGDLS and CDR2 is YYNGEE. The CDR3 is CASSAGVRGTNEKLFF. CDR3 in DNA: TGTGCCAGCAGCGCGGGAGTGCGGGGAACTAATGAAAAACTGTTTTTT.

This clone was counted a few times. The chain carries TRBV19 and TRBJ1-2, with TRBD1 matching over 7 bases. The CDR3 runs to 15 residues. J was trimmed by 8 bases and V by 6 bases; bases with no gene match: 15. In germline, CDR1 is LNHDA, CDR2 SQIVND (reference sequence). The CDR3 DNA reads TGTGCCAGTAGACGGGAACAGGGGTTGGATGAAGGCTACACCTTC. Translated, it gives CASRREQGLDEGYTF. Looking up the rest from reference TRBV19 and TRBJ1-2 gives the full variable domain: DGGITQSPKYLFRKEGQNVTLSCEQNLNHDAMYWYRQDPGQGLRLIYYSQIVNDFQKGDIAEGYSVSREKKESFPLTVTSAQKNPTAFYLCASRREQGLDEGYTFGSGTRLTVV.

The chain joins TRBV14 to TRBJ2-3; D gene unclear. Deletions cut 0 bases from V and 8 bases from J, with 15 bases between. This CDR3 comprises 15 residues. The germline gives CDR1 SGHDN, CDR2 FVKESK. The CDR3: CASSQDWSAGGTQYF. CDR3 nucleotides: TGTGCCAGCAGCCAAGATTGGAGTGCAGGCGGTACGCAGTATTTT.

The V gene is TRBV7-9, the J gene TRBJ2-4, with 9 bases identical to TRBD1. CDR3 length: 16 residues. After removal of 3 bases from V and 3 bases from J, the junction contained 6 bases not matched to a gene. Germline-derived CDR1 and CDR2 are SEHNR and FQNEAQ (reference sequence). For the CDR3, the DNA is TGTGCCAGCAGCTTGGGACAGGGATTGGACAAAAACATTCAGTACTTC. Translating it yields CASSLGQGLDKNIQYF.

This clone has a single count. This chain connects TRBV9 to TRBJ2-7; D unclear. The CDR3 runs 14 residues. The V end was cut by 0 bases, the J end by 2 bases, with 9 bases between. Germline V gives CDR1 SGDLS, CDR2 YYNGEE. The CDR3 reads CASSVGTGAYEQYF. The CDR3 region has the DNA TGTGCCAGCAGCGTAGGTACGGGCGCCTACGAGCAGTACTTC.

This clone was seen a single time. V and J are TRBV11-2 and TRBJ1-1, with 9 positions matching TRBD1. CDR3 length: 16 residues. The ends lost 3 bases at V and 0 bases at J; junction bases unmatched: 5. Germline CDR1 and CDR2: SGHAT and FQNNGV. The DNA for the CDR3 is TGTGCCAGCAGCTTTGAGACAGGGGGTGTGAACACTGAAGCTTTCTTT. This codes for CASSFETGGVNTEAFF.

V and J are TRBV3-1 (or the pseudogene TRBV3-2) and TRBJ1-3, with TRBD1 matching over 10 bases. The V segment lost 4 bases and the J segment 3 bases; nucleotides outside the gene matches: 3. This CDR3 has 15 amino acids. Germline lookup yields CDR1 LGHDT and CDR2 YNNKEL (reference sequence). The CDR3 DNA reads TGTGCCAGCAGCCCCCGGGACAGGGGTGGAAACACCATATATTTT. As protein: CASSPRDRGGNTIYF.

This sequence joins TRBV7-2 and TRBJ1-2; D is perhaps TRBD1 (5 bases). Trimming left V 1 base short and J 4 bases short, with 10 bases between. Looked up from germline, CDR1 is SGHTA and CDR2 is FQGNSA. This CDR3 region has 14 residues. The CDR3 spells CASSLDGGGYGYTF. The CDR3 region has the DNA TGTGCCAGCAGCTTAGATGGGGGAGGCTATGGCTACACCTTC.

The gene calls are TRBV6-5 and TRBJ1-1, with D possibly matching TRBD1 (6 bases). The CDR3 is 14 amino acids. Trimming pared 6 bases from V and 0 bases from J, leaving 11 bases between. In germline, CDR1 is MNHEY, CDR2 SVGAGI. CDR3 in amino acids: CASRLGQMNTEAFF. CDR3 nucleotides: TGTGCCAGCAGGTTAGGACAGATGAACACTGAAGCTTTCTTT.

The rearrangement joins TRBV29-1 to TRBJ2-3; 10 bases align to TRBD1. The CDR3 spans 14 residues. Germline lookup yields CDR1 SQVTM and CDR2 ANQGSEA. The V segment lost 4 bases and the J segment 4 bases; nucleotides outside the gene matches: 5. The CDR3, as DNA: TGCAGCGTTGCGACAGGGGGCACGGCAGATACGCAGTATTTT. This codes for CSVATGGTADTQYF.

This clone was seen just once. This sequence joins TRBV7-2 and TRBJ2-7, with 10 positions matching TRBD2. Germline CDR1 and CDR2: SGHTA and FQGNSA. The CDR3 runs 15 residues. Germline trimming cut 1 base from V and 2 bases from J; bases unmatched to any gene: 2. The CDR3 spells CASSLGAGGPYEQYF. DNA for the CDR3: TGTGCCAGCAGCTTAGGAGCGGGGGGGCCCTACGAGCAGTACTTC.

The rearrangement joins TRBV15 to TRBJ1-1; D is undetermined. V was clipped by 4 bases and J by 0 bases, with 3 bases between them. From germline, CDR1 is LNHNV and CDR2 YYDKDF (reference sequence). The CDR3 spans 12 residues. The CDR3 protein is CATSTMNTEAFF. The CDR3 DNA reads TGTGCCACCAGCACAATGAACACTGAAGCTTTCTTT.

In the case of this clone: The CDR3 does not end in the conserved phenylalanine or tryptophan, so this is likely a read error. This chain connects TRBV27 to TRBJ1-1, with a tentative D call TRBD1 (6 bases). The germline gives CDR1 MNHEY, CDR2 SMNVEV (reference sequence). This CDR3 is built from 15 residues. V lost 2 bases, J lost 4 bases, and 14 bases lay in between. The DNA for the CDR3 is TGTGCCAGCAGTTTACCCCGGGGGCCGGGCACTGAAGCTTTCCTT. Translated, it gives CASSLPRGPGTEAFL.

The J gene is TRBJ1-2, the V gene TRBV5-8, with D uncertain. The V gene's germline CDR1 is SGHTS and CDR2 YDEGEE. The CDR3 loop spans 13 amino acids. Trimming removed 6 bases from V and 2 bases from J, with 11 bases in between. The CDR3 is CASNQADNYGYTF. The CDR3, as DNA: TGTGCCAGCAATCAGGCGGACAACTATGGCTACACCTTC.